The rows below give T cell receptor beta chains drawn from one sample of a study of radiation and T cells in renal cell carcinoma. The protocol was immunoSEQ multiplex PCR, while the TCRdb copy is restricted to in-frame clones and leaves out a portion. The data hold about 34,000 clones, with approximately 84% observed a single time. Sample: blood, taken from a patient whose treatment included radiotherapy and nephrectomy. These receptors were taken from a man aged 60-69 years with renal cell carcinoma. CDR3s include the opening cysteine and the closing phenylalanine or tryptophan. The D gene is left open where the match is weak. A clone size is listed for some rows: how often the clone was seen (once, few, many), or a class if it is expanded.

TRBJ2-1	NA	NA	TRBV11-2	TGTGCCAGCAGCTTACTCATAAGAATCCATGAGCAGTTCTTC	CASSLLIRIHEQFF
TRBJ1-1	few	NA	TRBV7-2	TGTGCCAGCAGCTTCTCACTCAGCACTGAAGCTTTCTTT	CASSFSLSTEAFF
TRBJ2-6	NA	TRBD1	TRBV11-1	TGTGCCAGCAGCTACAGGGGCTCTGGGGCCAACGTCCTGACTTTC	CASSYRGSGANVLTF
TRBJ2-7	NA	TRBD1	TRBV5-1	TGCGCCAGCTCCCCGGGACAGCTCTACGAGCAGTACTTC	CASSPGQLYEQYF
TRBJ1-5	NA	NA	TRBV15	TGTGCCACCAGCAGGGGTTACCAGCCCCAGCATTTT	CATSRGYQPQHF
TRBJ2-1	NA	TRBD2	TRBV11-3	TGTGCCAGCAGCTTAGATCACCCAGCGGGAGGCAATGAGCAGTTCTTC	CASSLDHPAGGNEQFF
TRBJ1-2	NA	NA	TRBV2	TGTGCCAGTACTAGAGGCCCGCCTAACTATGGCTACACCTTC	CASTRGPPNYGYTF
TRBJ2-2	NA	NA	TRBV5-1	TGCGCCAGCAGCTTTCTCGGGGGAAACACCGGGGAGCTGTTTTTT	CASSFLGGNTGELFF
TRBJ1-2	once	TRBD1	TRBV5-1	TGCGCCAGCAGCCCGGAGACAGGGTTTAACTATGGCTACACCTTC	CASSPETGFNYGYTF
TRBJ2-7	NA	TRBD1	TRBV19	TGTGCCAGTAGTAACCATAATCGGGACAGCGAGCAGTACTTC	CASSNHNRDSEQYF
TRBJ2-5	NA	NA	TRBV27	TGTGCCAGCAGTCCCCCTTGGGGGAGCCCTAACCAAGAGACCCAGTACTTC	CASSPPWGSPNQETQYF
TRBJ1-4	once	NA	TRBV5-4	TGTGCCAGCAGCTTGACAGGCCCGGGGGAAAAACTGTTTTTT	CASSLTGPGEKLFF
TRBJ2-7	NA	TRBD1	TRBV11-2	TGTGCCAGCAGTGATGACAGGGGCTCCTACGAGCAGTACTTC	CASSDDRGSYEQYF
TRBJ2-7	NA	NA	TRBV5-1	TGCGCCAACAGCTTGCAAAGTGGCGGCATGACCTACGAGCAGTACTTC	CANSLQSGGMTYEQYF
TRBJ1-5	NA	NA	TRBV15	TGTGCCACCAGCAGAGATCCCACGCAGCCCCAGCATTTT	CATSRDPTQPQHF
TRBJ2-7	NA	NA	TRBV21-1	TGTGCCAGCAGCAACGGGGACAGGGCTAAAGTAGGGTACGAGCAGTACTTC	CASSNGDRAKVGYEQYF
TRBJ1-5	NA	NA	TRBV5-4	TGTGCCAGCAGCACTGGACCGCCCGTGGGCAATCAGCCCCAGCATTTT	CASSTGPPVGNQPQHF
TRBJ2-7	NA	TRBD1	TRBV15	TGTGCCACCAGCAGAGATGCCGGGACAGGGGCCTACGAGCAGTACTTC	CATSRDAGTGAYEQYF
TRBJ1-5	few	NA	TRBV4-1	TGCGCCAGCAGCCAAGAGTGGGGAAATCAGCCCCAGCATTTT	CASSQEWGNQPQHF
TRBJ2-7	NA	NA	TRBV27	TGTGCCAGCTTCCGACACGTTCTTGGGAGCTCCTACGAGCAGTACTTC	CASFRHVLGSSYEQYF
TRBJ1-4	NA	TRBD1	TRBV7-2	TGTGCCAGCAGCTTAACAGGGGGCCGAGGGGAAAAACTGTTTTTT	CASSLTGGRGEKLFF
TRBJ2-7	NA	NA	TRBV21-1	TGTGCCAGCAGCAAATCGTCCGGCCGAACAGGACAGCGCGACTACGAGCAGTACTTC	CASSKSSGRTGQRDYEQYF
TRBJ2-3	NA	TRBD1	TRBV9	TGTGCCAGCAGCGTACCCCAGGCAGGGGGAGATACGCAGTATTTT	CASSVPQAGGDTQYF
TRBJ2-2	NA	NA	TRBV25-1	TGTGCCAGCAGTGAATCAAGGTCGGCCACCGGGGAGCTGTTTTTT	CASSESRSATGELFF
TRBJ2-1	NA	NA	TRBV7-9	TGTGCCAGCAGCTTAGGACAGAACAATGAGCAGTTCTTC	CASSLGQNNEQFF
TRBJ2-7	NA	TRBD1	TRBV11-2	TGTGCCAGCAGCGCCGGACAGGGGCGTCCCACTAGATTCTACGAGCAGTACTTC	CASSAGQGRPTRFYEQYF
TRBJ2-5	NA	TRBD2	TRBV9	TGTGCCAGCAGCGTGAATCGGGGGGGCATGGAAGAGACCCAGTACTTC	CASSVNRGGMEETQYF
TRBJ2-1	NA	NA	TRBV19	TGTGCCAGTAGTATAGGGTTCACTAGCAGGAACAATGAGCAGTTCTTC	CASSIGFTSRNNEQFF
TRBJ2-7	once	NA	TRBV2	TGTGCCAGCGAGGGAAGCGCCTCGTCCTACGAGCAGTACTTC	CASEGSASSYEQYF
TRBJ1-6	NA	TRBD1	TRBV6-5	TGTGCCAGCAGAGCGGACAGGGTATATTCACCCCTCCACTTT	CASRADRVYSPLHF
TRBJ2-1	NA	NA	TRBV4-3	TGCGCCAGCAGCCAAGAACCCGGACACTACAATGAGCAGTTCTTC	CASSQEPGHYNEQFF
TRBJ2-3	NA	NA	TRBV7-2	TGTGCCAGCAGCTTAGAGAAGCAAGCCGGCACAGATACGCAGTATTTT	CASSLEKQAGTDTQYF
TRBJ1-1	few	NA	TRBV14	TGTGCCAGCAGCCAAGATACCAGGAACACTGAAGCTTTCTTT	CASSQDTRNTEAFF
TRBJ2-2	NA	NA	TRBV11-3	TGTGCCAGCAGCACTCGACAGAGCGCGAACACCGGGGAGCTGTTTTTT	CASSTRQSANTGELFF
TRBJ1-5	NA	TRBD1	TRBV19	TGTGCCAGTAGGGCCCTCCTACAGGGGATGAATCAGCCCCAGCATTTT	CASRALLQGMNQPQHF
TRBJ1-4	NA	TRBD1	TRBV2	TGTGCCAGTTCCGACAGGGGTAGCGATGAAAAACTGTTTTTT	CASSDRGSDEKLFF
TRBJ2-7	NA	TRBD2	TRBV11-2	TGTGCCAGCAGCACCAGGACTAGCGGGAGTTACGAGCAGTACTTC	CASSTRTSGSYEQYF
TRBJ2-3	NA	NA	TRBV6-5	TGTGCCAGCAGTTACTTTCGGGGGGCTAGCACAGATACGCAGTATTTT	CASSYFRGASTDTQYF
TRBJ2-7	NA	TRBD1	TRBV14	TGTGCCAGCAGCCAAGGGACAGGGTTCTACGAGCAGTACTTC	CASSQGTGFYEQYF
TRBJ1-2	NA	TRBD1	TRBV7-9	TGTGCCAGCAGCCCGGGGACAGGGGAGGGTCGTGGCTACACCTTC	CASSPGTGEGRGYTF
TRBJ1-1	NA	TRBD1	TRBV19	TGTGCCAGTAGTACTGGGTGGACAGGGGATTGGAGTACTGAAGCTTTCTTT	CASSTGWTGDWSTEAFF
TRBJ2-2	NA	NA	TRBV6-6	TGTGCCAGCAGTTACTCGGCCGGGGAGCTGTTTTTT	CASSYSAGELFF
TRBJ2-5	few	TRBD1	TRBV29-1	TGCACCTTTTGGGGGACAGGGGCCTCCAGGGAGACCCAGTACTTC	CTFWGTGASRETQYF
TRBJ1-2	few	TRBD1	TRBV7-9	TGTGCCAGCAGCACGGGACAGGGGGTTGGTGGCTACACCTTC	CASSTGQGVGGYTF
TRBJ2-7	NA	NA	TRBV5-4	TGTGCCAGCCTAGGTACCGGACAGTTCGGCGAGCAGTACTTC	CASLGTGQFGEQYF
TRBJ2-5	NA	TRBD2	TRBV7-2	TGTGCCAGCAGCTTAGGGGGACTAGCTGGAGAGACCCAGTACTTC	CASSLGGLAGETQYF
TRBJ2-7	NA	NA	TRBV27	TGTGCCAGCACTCCAGGGGACGGATTTTTCTACGAGCAGTACTTC	CASTPGDGFFYEQYF
TRBJ1-4	NA	NA	TRBV5-1	TGCGCCAGCAGCTTGGGGTACAGAGGAAATGAAAAACTGTTTTTT	CASSLGYRGNEKLFF
TRBJ2-7	NA	TRBD2	TRBV28	TGTGCCAGCAGTTTCATGCGGGGGTACCCCTACGAGCAGTACTTC	CASSFMRGYPYEQYF
TRBJ2-1	NA	TRBD2	TRBV30	TGTGCCTGGAGCCGTGGGTCCGGACTAGCGGGATTGGATGAGCAGTTCTTC	CAWSRGSGLAGLDEQFF
TRBJ2-1	NA	TRBD2	TRBV5-1	TGCGCCAGCAGCTTGGATGGCGGGAGTAGAGTTGAGCAGTTCTTC	CASSLDGGSRVEQFF
TRBJ2-2	once	TRBD2	TRBV5-4	TGTGCCAGCAGCCCCGGACTAGCGGGGGCGGGAGGGCTGTTTTTT	CASSPGLAGAGGLFF
TRBJ2-5	NA	TRBD2	TRBV6-5	TGTGCCAGCAGTTCGGGACTAGCGGGAGGTGCGGAGACCCAGTACTTC	CASSSGLAGGAETQYF
TRBJ2-7	NA	NA	TRBV9	TGTGCCAGCAGCGTAGCGGGTGTTCCCTACGAGCAGTACTTC	CASSVAGVPYEQYF
TRBJ2-7	NA	NA	TRBV14	TGTGCCAGCAGCCAGGATTACGAGCAGTACTTC	CASSQDYEQYF
TRBJ1-1	NA	NA	TRBV7-8	TGTGCCAGCAGCTTAGGGGGGCGTATGAACACTGAAGCTTTCTTT	CASSLGGRMNTEAFF
TRBJ2-7	NA	NA	TRBV9	TGTGCCAGCAGCCTCACTCCGATCAGCGAGCAGTACTTC	CASSLTPISEQYF